The T cell receptor (beta chain) under discussion was sequenced for a study of blood T cell repertoires in COVID-19. Study context: Sources were T cells, B-cell-depleted T cells, or PBMCs; the material itself was cDNA or gDNA.

Seattle-derived patients entered the study during active infection and were followed longitudinally. The table came from immunoSEQ multiplex PCR; TCRdb's copy has only in-frame clones and leaves some out. The profile shows roughly 78,000 clones, 65% to 85% of them singletons. Trimming left V 10 bases short and J 11 bases short, with 15 bases between. CDR3 length equals 10 residues. CDR1 WSHSY and CDR2 SAAADI come from the germline V gene. The chain carries TRBV10-2 and TRBJ2-7, with D maybe TRBD2 (5 bases). This receptor was identified in a man between 50 and 59 years old with COVID-19, enrolled during active disease. Sequencing used peripheral blood. This chain's CDR3 is CATEDGEKYF. The CDR3 DNA follows: TGCGCCACCGAGGACGGGGAGAAGTACTTC.